This TCR beta chain emerged from a study of glioma-infiltrating T cells after dendritic cell vaccination. Study details: Autologous tumor lysate-pulsed dendritic cell vaccination was given between about 2002 and 2012. The vaccine used monocyte-derived dendritic cells pulsed overnight with autologous tumor lysate. Patients received three intradermal dendritic cell vaccine injections at biweekly intervals.

The CDR3 sequence is 19 residues long. The method was immunoSEQ multiplex PCR; TCRdb's version includes in-frame clones alone and lacks a portion of them. The table lists roughly 83,000 clones, approximately 90% of them singletons, with 15% to 18% in the top ten. The clonotype originates from a human donor with glioblastoma. The chain links TRBV12-2 to TRBJ2-1; the table calls TRBD2, which could not be checked here. TRBV12-2 is a documented pseudogene. The sample in question was blood, obtained before dendritic cell vaccination. The CDR3 DNA reads as TGTGCAAGTCGCTTAGTGGGGGAGACTAGCGGGGGCCCGGCGGATGAGCAGTTCTTC. This encodes CASRLVGETSGGPADEQFF.